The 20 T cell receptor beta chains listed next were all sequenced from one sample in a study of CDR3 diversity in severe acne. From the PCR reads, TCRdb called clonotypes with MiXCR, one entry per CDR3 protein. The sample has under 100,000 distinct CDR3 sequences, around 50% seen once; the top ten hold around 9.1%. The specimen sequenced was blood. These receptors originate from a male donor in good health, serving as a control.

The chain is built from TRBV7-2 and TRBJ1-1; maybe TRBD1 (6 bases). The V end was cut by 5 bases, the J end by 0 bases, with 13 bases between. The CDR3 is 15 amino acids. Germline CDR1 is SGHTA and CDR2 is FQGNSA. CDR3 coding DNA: TGTGCCAGCAGCCCAAACAGGGCGCTGAACACTGAAGCTTTCTTT. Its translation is CASSPNRALNTEAFF.

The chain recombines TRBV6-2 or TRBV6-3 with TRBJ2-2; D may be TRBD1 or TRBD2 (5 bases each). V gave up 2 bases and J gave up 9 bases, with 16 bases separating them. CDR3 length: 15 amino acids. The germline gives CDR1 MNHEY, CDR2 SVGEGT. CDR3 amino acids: CASSYGPDRGRELFF. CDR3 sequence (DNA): TGTGCCAGCAGTTACGGACCCGATCGGGGACGGGAGCTGTTTTTT.

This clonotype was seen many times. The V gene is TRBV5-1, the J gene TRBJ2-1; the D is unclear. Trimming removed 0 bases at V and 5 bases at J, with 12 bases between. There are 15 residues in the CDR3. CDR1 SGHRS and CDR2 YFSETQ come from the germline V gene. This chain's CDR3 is CASSLGGLSHNEQFF. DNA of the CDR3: TGCGCCAGCAGCTTGGGCGGCTTATCCCACAATGAGCAGTTCTTC.

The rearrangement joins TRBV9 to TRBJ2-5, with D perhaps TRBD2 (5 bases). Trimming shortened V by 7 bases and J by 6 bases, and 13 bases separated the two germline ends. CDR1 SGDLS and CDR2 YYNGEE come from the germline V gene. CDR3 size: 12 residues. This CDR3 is CASSPPGKTQYF. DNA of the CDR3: TGTGCCAGCTCACCACCGGGAAAGACCCAGTACTTC.

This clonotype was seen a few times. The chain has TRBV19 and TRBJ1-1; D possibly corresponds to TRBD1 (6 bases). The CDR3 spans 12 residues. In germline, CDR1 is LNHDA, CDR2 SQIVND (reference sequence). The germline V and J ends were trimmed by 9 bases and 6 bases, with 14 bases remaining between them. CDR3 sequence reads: CASRRGAAEAFF. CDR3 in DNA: TGTGCCAGCCGTCGGGGGGCAGCTGAAGCTTTCTTT.

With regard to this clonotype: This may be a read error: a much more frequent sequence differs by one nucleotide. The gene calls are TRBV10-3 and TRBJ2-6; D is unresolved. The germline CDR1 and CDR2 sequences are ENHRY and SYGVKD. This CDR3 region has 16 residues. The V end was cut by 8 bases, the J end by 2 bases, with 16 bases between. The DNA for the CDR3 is TGTGCCATCGGTACTGACGGAGCAGCTGGGGCCAACGTCCTGACTTTC. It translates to CAIGTDGAAGANVLTF.

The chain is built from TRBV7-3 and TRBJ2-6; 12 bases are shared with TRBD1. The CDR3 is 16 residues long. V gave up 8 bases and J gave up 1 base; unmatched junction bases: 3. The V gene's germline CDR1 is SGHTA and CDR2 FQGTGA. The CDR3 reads CASGGQGASGANVLTF. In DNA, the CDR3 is TGTGCCAGCGGGGGACAGGGGGCGTCTGGGGCCAACGTCCTGACTTTC.

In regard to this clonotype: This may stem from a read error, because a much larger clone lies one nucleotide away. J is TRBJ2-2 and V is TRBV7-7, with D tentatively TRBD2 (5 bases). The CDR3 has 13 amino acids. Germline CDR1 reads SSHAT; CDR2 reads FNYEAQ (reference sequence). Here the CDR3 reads CASSEQNTGELSF. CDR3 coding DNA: TGTGCTAGCAGCGAACAGAACACCGGGGAGCTGTCTTTT.

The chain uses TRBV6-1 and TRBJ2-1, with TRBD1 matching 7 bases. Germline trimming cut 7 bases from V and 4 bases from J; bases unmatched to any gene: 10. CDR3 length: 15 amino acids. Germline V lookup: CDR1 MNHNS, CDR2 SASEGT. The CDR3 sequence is CASMKGQLTYNEQFF. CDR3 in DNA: TGTGCCAGCATGAAGGGACAGCTAACGTACAATGAGCAGTTCTTC.

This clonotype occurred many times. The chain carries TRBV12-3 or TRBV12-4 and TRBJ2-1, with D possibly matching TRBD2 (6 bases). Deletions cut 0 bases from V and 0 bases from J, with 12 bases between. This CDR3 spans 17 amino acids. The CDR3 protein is CASSLAGPGSSYNEQFF. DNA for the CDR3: TGTGCCAGCAGTTTAGCCGGCCCCGGGAGCTCCTACAATGAGCAGTTCTTC.

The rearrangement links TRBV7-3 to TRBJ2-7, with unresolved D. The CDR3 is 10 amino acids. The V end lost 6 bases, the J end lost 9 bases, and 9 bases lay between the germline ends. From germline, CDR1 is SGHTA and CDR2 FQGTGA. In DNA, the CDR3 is TGTGCCAGCAGTTCCTCCGGGCAGTACTTC. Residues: CASSSSGQYF. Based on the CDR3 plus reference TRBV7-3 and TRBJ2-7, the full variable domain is GAGVSQTPSNKVTEKGKYVELRCDPISGHTALYWYRQSLGQGPEFLIYFQGTGAADDSGLPNDRFFAVRPEGSVSTLKIQRTERGDSAVYLCASSSSGQYFGPGTRLTVT.

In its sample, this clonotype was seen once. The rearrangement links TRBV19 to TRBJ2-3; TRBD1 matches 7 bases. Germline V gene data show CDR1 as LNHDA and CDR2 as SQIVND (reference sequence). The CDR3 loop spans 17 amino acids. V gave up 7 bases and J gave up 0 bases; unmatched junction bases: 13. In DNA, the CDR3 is TGTGCCAGTACACAGGGGCCCGTGGGGGCTAGCACAGATACGCAGTATTTT. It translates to CASTQGPVGASTDTQYF.

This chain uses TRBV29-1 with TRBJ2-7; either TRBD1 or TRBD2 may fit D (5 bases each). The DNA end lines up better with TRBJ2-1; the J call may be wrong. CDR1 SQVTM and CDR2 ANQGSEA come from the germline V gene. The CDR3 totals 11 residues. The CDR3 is CSVRGVDEQFF. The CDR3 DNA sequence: TGCAGCGTGCGAGGGGTTGATGAGCAGTTCTTC.

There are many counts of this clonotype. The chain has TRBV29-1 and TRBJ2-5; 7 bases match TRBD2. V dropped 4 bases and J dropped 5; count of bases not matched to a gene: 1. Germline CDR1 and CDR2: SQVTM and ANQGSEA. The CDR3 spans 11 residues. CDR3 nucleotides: TGCAGCGTTGTCGGGGGGGAGACCCAGTACTTC. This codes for CSVVGGETQYF.

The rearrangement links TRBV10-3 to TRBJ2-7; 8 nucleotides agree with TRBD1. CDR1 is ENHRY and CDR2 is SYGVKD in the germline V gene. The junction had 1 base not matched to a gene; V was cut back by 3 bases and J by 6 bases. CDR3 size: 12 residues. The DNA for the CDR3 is TGTGCCATCAGTGATCAGGGGGCCGAGCAGTACTTC. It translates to CAISDQGAEQYF.

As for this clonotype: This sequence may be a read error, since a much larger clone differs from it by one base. The CDR3 sequence: CASSKRNGASSGELFF. The CDR3 DNA reads TGTGCCAGTAGCAAAAGGAACGGGGCCTCCAGCGGGGAGCTGTTTTTT. This chain joins TRBV19 and TRBJ2-2, with D perhaps assigned TRBD1 or TRBD2 (5 bases each). Germline assignment: CDR1 LNHDA and CDR2 SQIVND (reference sequence). The CDR3 runs to 16 residues. V lost 6 bases to trimming and J lost 7 bases, with 21 bases between them. Full variable domain (missing parts from reference TRBV19 and TRBJ2-2): DGGITQSPKYLFRKEGQNVTLSCEQNLNHDAMYWYRQDPGQGLRLIYYSQIVNDFQKGDIAEGYSVSREKKESFPLTVTSAQKNPTAFYLCASSKRNGASSGELFFGEGSRLTVL.

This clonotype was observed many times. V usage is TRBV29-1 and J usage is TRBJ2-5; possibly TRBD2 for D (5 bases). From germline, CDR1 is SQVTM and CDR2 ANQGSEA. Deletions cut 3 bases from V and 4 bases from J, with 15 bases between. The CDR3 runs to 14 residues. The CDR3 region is CSVDYPPGSETQYF. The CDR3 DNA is TGCAGCGTTGATTACCCGCCGGGGTCAGAGACCCAGTACTTC.

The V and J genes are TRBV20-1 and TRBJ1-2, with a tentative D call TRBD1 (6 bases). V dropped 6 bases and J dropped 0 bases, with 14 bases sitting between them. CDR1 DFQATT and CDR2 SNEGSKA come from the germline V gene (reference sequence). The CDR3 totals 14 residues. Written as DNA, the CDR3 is TGCAGTGCCAGCCGGGACACAGCTAACTATGGCTACACCTTC. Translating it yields CSASRDTANYGYTF.

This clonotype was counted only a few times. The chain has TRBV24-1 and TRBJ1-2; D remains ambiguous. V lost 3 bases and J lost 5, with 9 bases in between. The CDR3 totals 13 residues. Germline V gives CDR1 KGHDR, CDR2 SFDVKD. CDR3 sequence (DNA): TGTGCCACCAGTGATCCTCCTAGGTATGGCTACACCTTC. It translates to CATSDPPRYGYTF.

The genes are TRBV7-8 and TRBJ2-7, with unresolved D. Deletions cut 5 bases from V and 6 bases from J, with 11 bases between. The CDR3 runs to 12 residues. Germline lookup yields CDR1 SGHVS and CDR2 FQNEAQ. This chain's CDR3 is CASSTSYTEQYF. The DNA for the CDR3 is TGTGCCAGCAGCACATCCTATACCGAGCAGTACTTC.